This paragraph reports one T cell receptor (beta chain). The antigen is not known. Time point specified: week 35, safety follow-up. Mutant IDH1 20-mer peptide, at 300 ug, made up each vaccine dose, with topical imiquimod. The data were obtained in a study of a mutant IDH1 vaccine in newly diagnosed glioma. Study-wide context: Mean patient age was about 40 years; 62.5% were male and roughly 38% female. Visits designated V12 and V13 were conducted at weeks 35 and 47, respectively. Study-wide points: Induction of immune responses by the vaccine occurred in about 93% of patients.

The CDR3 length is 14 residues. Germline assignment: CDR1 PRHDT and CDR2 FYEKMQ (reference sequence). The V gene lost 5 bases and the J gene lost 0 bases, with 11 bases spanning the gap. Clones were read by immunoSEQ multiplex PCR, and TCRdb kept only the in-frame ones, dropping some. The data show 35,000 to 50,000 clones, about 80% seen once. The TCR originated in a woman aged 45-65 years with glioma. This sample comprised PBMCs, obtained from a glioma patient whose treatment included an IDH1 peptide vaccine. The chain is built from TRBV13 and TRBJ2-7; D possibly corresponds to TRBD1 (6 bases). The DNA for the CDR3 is TGTGCCAGCAGCCCTCGGGACAACTCCTACGAGCAGTACTTC. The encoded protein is CASSPRDNSYEQYF.